The 21 T cell receptor beta chains in this list originate from one sample, sequenced in a study of technical replicates of blood from a handful of donors. TCRdb's table, derived via immunoSEQ multiplex PCR, lists solely in-frame clones and lacks some. The table includes approximately 75,000 clones, 90% to 97% detected once. The sequenced material came from T cells isolated from PBMCs. All receptors derive from a human donor in good health.

The rearrangement uses TRBV7-2 and TRBJ1-1; TRBD1 matches 10 bases. The J segment lost 1 base and the V segment lost 2 bases, leaving 10 bases of the junction unmatched. CDR3 length: 18 amino acids. Germline values: CDR1 SGHTA, CDR2 FQGNSA. The DNA for the CDR3 is TGTGCCAGCAGCTTAAGGCCGGGACAGGGGAGACGGAACACTGAAGCTTTCTTT. Translated: CASSLRPGQGRRNTEAFF.

The chain couples TRBV29-1 to TRBJ2-7; no definite D call. V gave up 5 bases and J gave up 7 bases, with 15 bases separating them. The CDR3 consists of 12 residues. CDR1 and CDR2 (germline): SQVTM, ANQGSEA. The CDR3 DNA reads as TGCAGCGTTAGAGACACGTCGGAAGAGCAGTACTTC. Protein sequence: CSVRDTSEEQYF.

This sequence joins TRBV10-3 and TRBJ1-1; D gene ambiguous. Trimming took 7 bases from V and 3 from J, leaving 6 bases between them. Germline loops: CDR1 ENHRY, CDR2 SYGVKD. The CDR3 extends over 11 amino acids. CDR3 coding DNA: TGTGCCATCAAACTGGACACTGAAGCTTTCTTT. Translation: CAIKLDTEAFF.

The V call is TRBV28, the J call TRBJ2-7; a weak D match, TRBD1 (5 bases). The CDR3 runs to 15 residues. Germline V gene data show CDR1 as MDHEN and CDR2 as SYDVKM. V lost 6 bases, J lost 0 bases, and 15 bases lay in between. For the CDR3, the DNA is TGTGCCAGCAGCGATCCACAGGTGAGCTCCTACGAGCAGTACTTC. Protein sequence: CASSDPQVSSYEQYF.

The genes are TRBV7-7 and TRBJ2-2; 11 bases fit TRBD2. This CDR3 region has 13 residues. CDR1 and CDR2 from the germline V gene are SSHAT and FNYEAQ (reference sequence). The CDR3 DNA follows: TGTGCTACCGGGACTAGCGGTCCCGGGGAGCTGTTTTTT. Translated: CATGTSGPGELFF.

V is TRBV5-4 and J is TRBJ2-5; TRBD1 might be the D (6 bases). The CDR3 is 14 amino acids. V was pared by 4 bases and J by 1 base, with 11 bases between. Germline loops: CDR1 SGHNT, CDR2 YYREEE (reference sequence). The CDR3 bases are TGTGCCAGCAGCCCCCGGACAGCCCAAGAGACCCAGTACTTC. This translates into CASSPRTAQETQYF.

V usage is TRBV15 and J usage is TRBJ2-1, with D maybe TRBD2 (5 bases). V was clipped by 3 bases and J by 8 bases, with 11 bases between them. The germline V gene encodes CDR1 LNHNV and CDR2 YYDKDF (reference sequence). This CDR3 has 13 amino acids. CDR3: CATSSGLRDEQFF. The CDR3 bases are TGTGCCACCAGCAGTGGACTGAGGGATGAGCAGTTCTTC.

This chain connects TRBV30 to TRBJ1-5; a weak D match, TRBD1 (6 bases). V gave up 4 bases and J gave up 3 bases, with 13 bases separating them. Germline V gene data show CDR1 as GTSNPN and CDR2 as SVGIG (reference sequence). The CDR3 consists of 14 residues. CDR3 sequence: CAWKPGEFNQPQHF. The CDR3 nucleotides are TGTGCCTGGAAGCCAGGGGAATTCAATCAGCCCCAGCATTTT.

Comments on this clone: Other DNA sequences in the sample encode the same CDR3. The chain recombines TRBV7-9 with TRBJ1-4; 7 positions agree with TRBD1. V shed 1 base and J 5 bases; nucleotides not matched to a gene: 1. The CDR3 runs to 14 residues. CDR1 and CDR2 (germline): SEHNR, FQNEAQ (reference sequence). This chain's CDR3 is CASSLGQGNEKLFF. The CDR3 DNA reads as TGTGCCAGCAGCTTAGGACAGGGAAATGAAAAACTGTTTTTT.

This sequence joins TRBV11-3 and TRBJ1-4; a possible D gene is TRBD1 (6 bases). CDR3 size: 16 residues. Germline V lookup: CDR1 SGHNT, CDR2 YENEEA. Between the trimmed V and J ends, which lost 7 bases and 3 bases, there was a span of 18 bases. CDR3 region: CASTYRGTGPNEKLFF. Here the CDR3 DNA reads TGTGCCAGCACCTATAGGGGGACGGGGCCTAATGAAAAACTGTTTTTT.

This clone was seen only once. The CDR3 nucleotides read TGTGCCAGCAGTCCATACCTATCGTCGAGCTCCTACGAGCAGTACTTC. Translating gives CASSPYLSSSSYEQYF. The V gene is TRBV28, the J gene TRBJ2-7; unclear D gene. V lost 5 bases and J lost 0, with 17 bases in between. This CDR3 contains 16 residues. The germline V gene encodes CDR1 MDHEN and CDR2 SYDVKM.

The chain carries TRBV4-1 and TRBJ2-7; 9 bases agree with TRBD2. CDR1 MGHRA and CDR2 YSYEKL come from the germline V gene. Trimming removed 1 base from V and 2 bases from J; junction bases left unmatched: 9. CDR3 length equals 17 residues. In DNA form, the CDR3 reads TGCGCCAGCAGCCAAGCTAATTTAGCGGGAGTTACCTACGAGCAGTACTTC. Translation gives CASSQANLAGVTYEQYF.

The chain is built from TRBV6-5 and TRBJ2-5, with D possibly TRBD1 on 6 matching bases. CDR1 is MNHEY and CDR2 is SVGAGI in the germline V gene. V lost 3 bases to trimming and J lost 5 bases, with 10 bases between them. The CDR3 contains 13 residues. The CDR3 nucleotides are TGTGCCAGCAGTTATCGGGGACACGAGACCCAGTACTTC. This gives the protein CASSYRGHETQYF.

The chain has TRBV2 and TRBJ2-7; tentatively, D is TRBD2 (6 bases). This CDR3 spans 11 amino acids. Germline CDR1 reads SNHLY; CDR2 reads FYNNEI. V was pared by 3 bases and J by 6 bases, with 6 bases between. CDR3 region: CASSEGGEQYF. The CDR3, as DNA: TGTGCCAGCAGTGAGGGGGGCGAGCAGTACTTC.

The V call is TRBV15, the J call TRBJ1-1, with a possible D match to TRBD1 (6 bases). Trimming cost V 8 bases and J 0 bases, with 13 bases left between them. Looked up from germline, CDR1 is LNHNV and CDR2 is YYDKDF (reference sequence). This CDR3 spans 14 amino acids. CDR3 region: CATQQGFMNTEAFF. CDR3 in DNA: TGTGCCACCCAACAGGGATTCATGAACACTGAAGCTTTCTTT.

The rearrangement links TRBV27 to TRBJ1-1; 8 nucleotides match TRBD1. CDR3 length: 12 amino acids. Unmatched junction bases numbered 4, after V lost 6 bases and J lost 7 bases. The germline V gene has CDR1 MNHEY and CDR2 SMNVEV (reference sequence). DNA for the CDR3: TGTGCCAGCAGGACGGACAGGGTTGAAGCTTTCTTT. It translates to CASRTDRVEAFF.

The chain couples TRBV4-2 to TRBJ2-7; possible D gene TRBD1, 6 bases. Germline assignment: CDR1 LGHNA and CDR2 YNFKEQ. This CDR3 spans 14 amino acids. V lost 3 bases and J 0 bases, leaving 9 bases between the germline ends. The CDR3 spells CASSHTGSSYEQYF. DNA for the CDR3: TGTGCCAGCAGCCATACAGGGAGCTCCTACGAGCAGTACTTC.

The chain uses TRBV27 and TRBJ1-4; no definite D call. The CDR3 extends over 13 amino acids. CDR1 is MNHEY, CDR2 SMNVEV, per germline (reference sequence). Trimming stripped 3 bases from V and 14 bases from J, with 16 bases between. Written as DNA, the CDR3 is TGTGCCAGCAGTTTTAAACCAGGAGGCTTGCTGTTTTTT. Translated: CASSFKPGGLLFF.

The chain links TRBV5-1 to TRBJ2-1; 7 nucleotides align to TRBD2. The V gene end was trimmed by 2 bases and the J gene end by 7 bases; junction bases not matched to a gene: 6. Germline-derived CDR1 and CDR2 are SGHRS and YFSETQ. The CDR3 contains 14 residues. CDR3 in amino acids: CASSFTAGSNEQFF. Written as DNA, the CDR3 is TGCGCCAGCAGCTTTACAGCGGGGTCAAATGAGCAGTTCTTC.

The chain carries TRBV27 and TRBJ2-5; D possibly corresponds to TRBD2 (5 bases). Germline V CDR1 and CDR2: MNHEY, SMNVEV (reference sequence). The CDR3 spans 13 residues. Trimming stripped 2 bases from V and 5 bases from J, with 9 bases between. The CDR3 loop is CASSLGEWETQYF. The CDR3 DNA follows: TGTGCCAGCAGTTTAGGGGAGTGGGAGACCCAGTACTTC.

This clone was recorded once. This chain joins TRBV5-1 and TRBJ1-2, with TRBD1 matching 8 bases. J was trimmed by 7 bases and V by 6 bases; bases with no gene match: 5. The CDR3 loop spans 12 amino acids. Germline CDR1 is SGHRS and CDR2 is YFSETQ. The CDR3 protein is CASNIGQGGYTF. DNA of the CDR3: TGCGCCAGCAACATAGGACAGGGTGGCTACACCTTC.